The clone carrying this TCR beta chain was counted many times. Its antigen is currently unknown. This record comes from a study of neurological immune-mediated disorders. Synthesis of cDNA used 5'RACE (with 10-nucleotide random UMIs). MiXCR, run by TCRdb on the 5' RACE reads, gives a single entry per CDR3 protein. The sample has 15,000 to 20,000 distinct CDR3 sequences, about 10% seen once; the top ten hold approximately 29%. Healthy control participants comprised blood bank volunteers in Maryland, USA. Study-level results: Patients with HTLV-1-associated myelopathy showed the most TCR clonal expansion. Those with multiple sclerosis showed the least, falling below healthy controls.

The V gene's germline CDR1 is LGHNA and CDR2 YSLEER. V lost 6 bases, J lost 0 bases, and 3 bases stayed unmatched. The CDR3 extends over 14 amino acids. Material for sequencing was CD8+ T cells from blood. The chain joins TRBV4-3 to TRBJ2-7, with 9 bases matching TRBD1. This receptor was obtained from a woman aged 45 to 65 in good health. The CDR3: CASSRDRVSYEQYF. The CDR3 DNA follows: TGCGCCAGCAGTCGGGACAGGGTCTCCTACGAGCAGTACTTC.